This T cell receptor beta chain is drawn from a study of T cells in Graves' hyperthyroidism and ophthalmopathy. The table lists this clonotype with a few counts. Per germline, CDR1 SQVTM and CDR2 ANQGSEA. V gave up 0 bases and J gave up 6 bases; unmatched junction bases: 12. This CDR3 has 16 residues. Amplified TCR beta CDR3 regions came from RNA transcripts. Using the HTBI primer set, a first-round RT-PCR was run on the TCR CDR3. MiXCR, applied by TCRdb to the multiplex PCR reads, yields one record per CDR3 protein. The sample carries some 180,000 distinct CDR3 sequences, about 17% recorded once. An absence of ophthalmopathy progression within 18 months meant stable Graves' hyperthyroidism.

This TCR came from a woman aged 45 to 65 with Graves' hyperthyroidism. The sample taken for sequencing was blood. This rearrangement joins TRBV29-1 to TRBJ2-3, with 7 bases aligning to TRBD2. The CDR3 spells CSVEEAWRERLDTQYF. In DNA, the CDR3 is TGCAGCGTTGAAGAGGCTTGGCGGGAGCGGTTGGATACGCAGTATTTT.